These 22 T cell receptor beta chains were sequenced from one sample in a study of identical twins (TCRdb year 2016). Library prep was done by 5' RACE. The sequencing machine was an Illumina HiSeq 2000. Using fastp trimming at Q25 and MiXCR clonotype assembly, TCRdb reanalyzed the public sequencing data and kept in-frame beta chains. Identical CDR3 protein sequences are pooled into one entry, listed with their most common genes and DNA. The table for this sample lists more than 400,000 distinct CDR3 sequences; approximately 14% of them were counted only once. The ten biggest clones cover more than 0.4% of the sample. These data were also reused for a study on yellow fever vaccine responses in identical twins.

Sequencing input: CD4+ T cells sorted from blood. The receptors shown here come from a young woman in good health.

This clonotype was found many times. The V call is TRBV12-3 or TRBV12-4, the J call TRBJ2-2; D not certain. The CDR3 has 13 residues. V shed 5 bases and J shed 8 bases, with 12 bases lying between them. As DNA, the CDR3 is TGTGCCAGCAGTCCTAGGGCCTCTGGGGAGCTGTTTTTT. This encodes CASSPRASGELFF.

This clonotype has just a few counts. The chain carries TRBV7-9 and TRBJ2-5; unclear D gene. The length of the CDR3 is 15 residues. V gave up 2 bases and J gave up 5 bases, with 15 bases separating them. The germline CDR1 and CDR2 sequences are SEHNR and FQNEAQ (reference sequence). The CDR3, as DNA: TGTGCCAGCAGCTTACAAAGGTTCGGAATTGAGACCCAGTACTTC. It encodes CASSLQRFGIETQYF.

This clonotype appeared many times. The J gene is TRBJ2-2, the V gene TRBV12-3 or TRBV12-4; the D gene could be TRBD1 or TRBD2 (6 bases each). The CDR3 has 15 residues. The V end was cut by 7 bases, the J end by 0 bases, with 12 bases between. CDR3 loop: CASTPGAANTGELFF. The CDR3 DNA reads as TGTGCCAGCACCCCGGGGGCGGCGAACACCGGGGAGCTGTTTTTT.

This clonotype was counted between two and nine times. The V gene is TRBV24-1, the J gene TRBJ2-3, with TRBD1 identical over 8 bases. Germline V gene lookup returns CDR1 KGHDR and CDR2 SFDVKD. The length of the CDR3 is 16 residues. V trimming: 3 bases; J trimming: 1 base; junction bases outside the gene matches: 5. The CDR3 DNA is TGTGCCACCAGTGATGACAGGGGTCTTGGCACAGATACGCAGTATTTT. Protein product: CATSDDRGLGTDTQYF.

This clonotype was found many times. The chain links TRBV10-3 to TRBJ2-1; TRBD2 matches 9 bases. Unmatched junction bases numbered 6, after V lost 6 bases and J lost 0 bases. Germline CDR1 and CDR2: ENHRY and SYGVKD. The CDR3 length is 16 residues. CDR3 sequence: CAIRQTSGSSYNEQFF. CDR3 in DNA: TGTGCCATCAGGCAGACTAGCGGTAGCTCCTACAATGAGCAGTTCTTC.

Many counts were recorded for this clonotype. The chain uses TRBV20-1 and TRBJ2-3; 9 bases agree with TRBD2. This CDR3 has 13 residues. From germline, CDR1 is DFQATT and CDR2 SNEGSKA (reference sequence). V shed 5 bases, J shed 6 bases, and the junction held 6 bases outside the gene matches. This chain's CDR3 is CSAHGTSMDTQYF. CDR3 sequence (DNA): TGCAGTGCTCACGGGACTAGCATGGATACGCAGTATTTT.

V usage is TRBV5-4 and J usage is TRBJ1-6, with D tentatively TRBD1 (6 bases). The CDR3 runs to 15 residues. The germline V gene encodes CDR1 SGHNT and CDR2 YYREEE (reference sequence). V gave up 4 bases and J gave up 3 bases, with 11 bases separating them. In DNA, the CDR3 is TGTGCCAGCAGCAGGGGGGCAAGCTATAATTCACCCCTCCACTTT. Encoded protein: CASSRGASYNSPLHF. The entire variable domain, with the rest obtained from reference TRBV5-4 and TRBJ1-6, is as follows: ETGVTQSPTHLIKTRGQQVTLRCSSQSGHNTVSWYQQALGQGPQFIFQYYREEENGRGNFPPRFSGLQFPNYSSELNVNALELDDSALYLCASSRGASYNSPLHFGNGTRLTVT.

This clonotype was observed a handful of times. This rearrangement joins TRBV6-5 to TRBJ1-5; 8 positions agree with TRBD1. Germline V gene data show CDR1 as MNHEY and CDR2 as SVGAGI. J was trimmed by 1 base and V by 4 bases; bases with no gene match: 3. This CDR3 contains 15 residues. As DNA, the CDR3 is TGTGCCAGCAGTTGGACAGGGTCGAGCAATCAGCCCCAGCATTTT. Its translation: CASSWTGSSNQPQHF.

This clonotype occurred a few times. J is TRBJ2-6 and V is TRBV6-1; D remains unclear. This CDR3 contains 17 residues. Germline CDR1 reads MNHNS; CDR2 reads SASEGT. V was clipped by 5 bases and J by 0 bases, with 14 bases between them. Here the CDR3 DNA reads TGTGCCAGCAGTAAAACTCAGGTGTTCTCTGGGGCCAACGTCCTGACTTTC. Amino acids: CASSKTQVFSGANVLTF.

This clonotype was seen more than once but under ten times. J is TRBJ2-5 and V is TRBV20-1, with D tentatively TRBD1 (6 bases). The CDR3 spans 13 residues. Per germline, CDR1 DFQATT and CDR2 SNEGSKA (reference sequence). The V end lost 5 bases, the J end lost 2 bases, and 12 bases lay between the germline ends. Here the CDR3 DNA reads TGCAGTGCTGTCCGACAGGCACAAGAGACCCAGTACTTC. This encodes CSAVRQAQETQYF.

In DNA form, the CDR3 reads TGTGCCAGCACGGACAGGGTTGGAGAGACCCAGTACTTC. It is translated as CASTDRVGETQYF. The chain employs TRBV25-1 and TRBJ2-5, with 8 bases identical to TRBD1. The CDR3 has 13 residues. CDR1 MGHDK and CDR2 SYGVNS come from the germline V gene. V lost 7 bases to trimming and J lost 4 bases; unmatched junction nucleotides: 5.

Many counts were recorded for this clonotype. The V call is TRBV6-1, the J call TRBJ2-7; no clear D gene. In germline, CDR1 is MNHNS, CDR2 SASEGT. Between the trimmed V and J ends, which lost 2 bases and 4 bases, there was a span of 9 bases. The CDR3 consists of 13 residues. The CDR3 loop is CASSESLSYEQYV. The DNA of the CDR3 is TGTGCCAGCAGTGAATCTCTATCTTACGAGCAGTACGTC.

The chain employs TRBV5-1 and TRBJ1-1; perhaps TRBD1 as D (5 bases). This CDR3 has 13 residues. In germline, CDR1 is SGHRS, CDR2 YFSETQ. Trimming removed 5 bases at V and 7 bases at J, with 15 bases between. CDR3 amino acids: CASSFVGDNEAFF. In DNA, the CDR3 is TGCGCCAGCAGTTTTGTGGGGGATAATGAAGCTTTCTTT. The complete variable domain, with remaining parts taken from reference TRBV5-1 and TRBJ1-1, reads KAGVTQTPRYLIKTRGQQVTLSCSPISGHRSVSWYQQTPGQGLQFLFEYFSETQRNKGNFPGRFSGRQFSNSRSEMNVSTLELGDSALYLCASSFVGDNEAFFGQGTRLTVV.

The rearrangement joins TRBV7-9 to TRBJ2-1; 7 positions match TRBD1. The CDR3 consists of 14 residues. Unmatched junction bases numbered 4, after V lost 4 bases and J lost 4 bases. CDR1 and CDR2 (germline): SEHNR, FQNEAQ (reference sequence). The CDR3 loop reads CASSSRDRYNEQFF. The CDR3 region has the DNA TGTGCCAGCAGCTCCCGGGACAGATACAATGAGCAGTTCTTC.

The chain combines TRBV5-1 with TRBJ2-1; 11 bases are a match to TRBD2. V was pared by 4 bases and J by 2 bases, with 5 bases of the junction left unmatched. This CDR3 has 16 residues. Germline V gene lookup returns CDR1 SGHRS and CDR2 YFSETQ. The CDR3 nucleotides read TGCGCCAGCAGCCCCCTGACTAGCGGGGCCTACAATGAGCAGTTCTTC. Translating gives CASSPLTSGAYNEQFF.

This chain uses TRBV20-1 with TRBJ2-7; 8 bases match TRBD2. This CDR3 has 11 amino acids. Germline loops: CDR1 DFQATT, CDR2 SNEGSKA (reference sequence). V lost 6 bases and J lost 5; bases outside the gene matches: 3. CDR3 bases: TGCAGTGCGAGCGGGGGCGACGAGCAGTACGTC. This gives the protein CSASGGDEQYV.

The rearrangement joins TRBV12-3 or TRBV12-4 to TRBJ2-7; D is possibly TRBD1 (6 bases). Trimming took off 4 bases at V and 12 bases at J, with 16 bases between the two ends. This CDR3 is built from 12 residues. CDR3 region: CASSSNRVWLYF. In nucleotides, the CDR3 is TGTGCCAGCAGTTCGAACAGGGTATGGCTGTACTTC.

This clonotype was counted between two and nine times. The chain uses TRBV20-1 and TRBJ1-3, with D perhaps matching TRBD1 (5 bases). The CDR3 extends over 15 amino acids. Germline V CDR1 and CDR2: DFQATT, SNEGSKA (reference sequence). V lost 3 bases to trimming and J lost 8 bases, with 20 bases between them. The CDR3: CSARKAAGFGDTIYF. The CDR3 coding sequence is TGCAGTGCTAGGAAGGCTGCAGGGTTTGGGGACACCATATATTTT.

This clonotype has at least ten counts. The chain couples TRBV5-1 to TRBJ2-1; no clear D. Trimming stripped 0 bases from V and 4 bases from J, with 2 bases between. Germline V CDR1 and CDR2: SGHRS, YFSETQ. CDR3 size: 12 residues. CDR3 bases: TGCGCCAGCAGCTTGGAGTACAATGAGCAGTTCTTC. As protein: CASSLEYNEQFF.

The chain employs TRBV7-3 and TRBJ2-3, with TRBD2 matching over 10 bases. CDR1 is SGHTA, CDR2 FQGTGA, per germline. This CDR3 region has 16 residues. Trimming took 5 bases from V and 1 from J; bases not matched to a gene: 6. CDR3 sequence: CASSPGTSEGTDTQYF. DNA for the CDR3: TGTGCCAGCAGCCCGGGGACTAGCGAGGGCACAGATACGCAGTATTTT.

This clonotype was seen only a few times. This sequence joins TRBV6-1 and TRBJ2-5, with D possibly matching TRBD1 (5 bases). The CDR3 spans 15 residues. Trimming stripped 6 bases from V and 2 bases from J, with 16 bases between. The germline V gene has CDR1 MNHNS and CDR2 SASEGT. CDR3 in amino acids: CASSRVRVDQETQYF. In DNA form, the CDR3 reads TGTGCCAGCAGCCGCGTCAGGGTGGATCAAGAGACCCAGTACTTC.

V usage is TRBV28 and J usage is TRBJ2-3; 10 nucleotides line up with TRBD1. The CDR3 spans 13 residues. With 8 bases clipped from V and 4 bases from J, the junction kept 3 bases outside the gene matches. Germline CDR1 is MDHEN and CDR2 is SYDVKM. The CDR3 sequence: CASATGGSDTQYF. The CDR3 bases are TGTGCCAGCGCGACAGGGGGCTCAGATACGCAGTATTTT.